This T cell receptor beta chain originates from a study of cytotoxic CD8 clonotypes in ibrutinib-treated CLL. Background on the study: Partial responders about 25, complete 2; around twelve progressed and approximately 15 stayed in remission by median approximately 64 months.

Study-wide findings and caveats: Public clonotypes, rarely seen, contracted or held steady on treatment.

Target depth was 1 in 200,000 to 1 in 1 million T cells, about 10x per clonotype. Clones were sequenced by immunoSEQ multiplex PCR, and TCRdb holds only the in-frame ones, with some missing. The repertoire has 30,000 to 40,000 clones, roughly three quarters of them found once; the top ten carry 25% to 30%. This clone was observed at least ten times. What it binds is not known. The sequencing used PBMCs, collected before ibrutinib treatment. This TCR derives from a human donor with chronic lymphocytic leukemia.

The CDR3 is CASTLMGGPSNQPQHF. CDR3 coding DNA: TGTGCCAGCACCCTAATGGGAGGGCCGAGCAATCAGCCCCAGCATTTT. This sequence joins TRBV28 and TRBJ1-5; no clear D. Germline CDR1 and CDR2: MDHEN and SYDVKM. Trimming shortened V by 7 bases and J by 1 base, and 17 bases separated the two germline ends. There are 16 residues in the CDR3.